This TCR beta chain was sequenced for a study of blood T cell repertoires in COVID-19. Study at large: Material from acute and convalescent COVID-19 was sourced from the United States, Italy and Spain.

The V end was cut by 7 bases, the J end by 0 bases, with 10 bases between. The germline V gene encodes CDR1 MDHEN and CDR2 SYDVKM. The CDR3 has 14 amino acids. Repertoires were generated with immunoSEQ multiplex PCR, while TCRdb's copy carries only in-frame clones and drops some. Of about 100,000 clones in the sample, approximately 81% are singletons; the top ten hold 1.5% to 2%. This TCR was recovered from an older woman with active or convalescent COVID-19. This sequence joins TRBV28 and TRBJ1-5, with no clear D. Sequences were obtained from peripheral blood. This CDR3 is CASMARHSNQPQHF. The CDR3 DNA follows: TGTGCCAGCATGGCCAGACATAGCAATCAGCCCCAGCATTTT.